A selection of T cell receptor beta chains follows, all from one sample in a study of T-cell reconstitution after alpha-beta-depleted transplantation in children. TCRdb called the PCR reads again in MiXCR, with one record for every CDR3 protein. The sample carries 440,000 or so distinct CDR3 sequences, roughly 44% recorded once. This sample comprised PBMCs, obtained before TCRalphabeta/CD19-depleted stem cell transplant. These receptors were collected from a girl under 10 years old with aplastic anemia, due to receive a stem cell transplant. CDR3s include the opening cysteine and the closing phenylalanine or tryptophan. The order of the fields is CDR3 length, J gene, V gene, clone size, D gene, CDR3 DNA, CDR3 protein. D genes are given only for firm matches. A row's size may be missing; if present it is once, few, many or a size class.

14	TRBJ1-5	TRBV5-1	many	NA	TGCGCCAGCAGCTTGGCACCGGGCAATCAGCCCCAGCATTTT	CASSLAPGNQPQHF
15	TRBJ2-7	TRBV28	many	NA	TGTGCCAGCAGCCTCAGCGGGCGCAGCTCCTACGAGCAGTACTTC	CASSLSGRSSYEQYF
15	TRBJ2-5	TRBV14	NA	TRBD2	TGTGCCAGCAGCGAGCTAGCGGGGGGCCAAGAGACCCAGTACTTC	CASSELAGGQETQYF
13	TRBJ2-7	TRBV7-2	once	NA	TGTGCCAGCAGCTTCCCGGGAACCTCGGCGCAGTACTTC	CASSFPGTSAQYF
15	TRBJ2-3	TRBV7-9	NA	NA	TGTGCCAGCAGCTTACTACAGGGTGGCACAGATACGCAGTATTTT	CASSLLQGGTDTQYF
18	TRBJ1-2	TRBV7-2	NA	NA	TGTGCCAGCAGCTTAGCCCACCTGACCCAGGGGCCTAACTATGGCTACACCTTC	CASSLAHLTQGPNYGYTF
9	TRBJ2-7	TRBV20-1	once	NA	TGCAGTGCGGGGACCCGGCAGTACTTC	CSAGTRQYF
13	TRBJ2-7	TRBV20-1	NA	NA	TGCAGTGCCGGCCCAGACAGGAGGGACGAGCAGTACTTC	CSAGPDRRDEQYF
16	TRBJ1-5	TRBV20-1	NA	TRBD1	TGCAGTGCTAGAGAAGAGGGACGGACAGGGGTTCAGCCCCAGCATTTT	CSAREEGRTGVQPQHF
13	TRBJ1-1	TRBV18	many	TRBD1	TGTGCCAGCTCACAAACAGGGGACACTGAAGCTTTCTTT	CASSQTGDTEAFF
19	TRBJ1-2	TRBV29-1	NA	TRBD1	TGCAGCGTTCTTGAAGCAGCCGGGACAGGGGGCCCCACTAACTATGGCTACACCTTC	CSVLEAAGTGGPTNYGYTF
13	TRBJ2-3	TRBV4-2	NA	NA	TGTGCCAGCAGCCCAACGATAGGGGATACGCAGTATTTT	CASSPTIGDTQYF
12	TRBJ2-3	TRBV30	NA	NA	TGTGCCTGGAGTCCGGCGCGCAGCACGCAGTATTTT	CAWSPARSTQYF
15	TRBJ2-5	TRBV9	few	TRBD2	TGTGCCAGCAGCGCGGGCGGGAGACGACAAGAGACCCAGTACTTC	CASSAGGRRQETQYF
15	TRBJ2-7	TRBV5-8	NA	NA	TGTGCCAGCAGCTTAGCAGGGCCTCTTACTTACGAGCAGTACTTC	CASSLAGPLTYEQYF
15	TRBJ2-7	TRBV7-2	NA	TRBD2	TGTGCCAGCAGCTCGCGGACTAGCGGGGTTTACGAGCAGTACTTC	CASSSRTSGVYEQYF
12	TRBJ1-1	TRBV28	NA	NA	TGTGCCAGCAGTTTCCGGGCCCCTGAAGCTTTCTTT	CASSFRAPEAFF
14	TRBJ2-3	TRBV5-8	NA	NA	TGTGCCAGCAGCTGGAAAGGGCGCACAGATACGCAGTATTTT	CASSWKGRTDTQYF
14	TRBJ2-5	TRBV4-1	NA	NA	TGCGCCAGCAGCCAAGTCGAGGGAATGGAGACCCAGTACTTC	CASSQVEGMETQYF
14	TRBJ2-7	TRBV3-1	few	TRBD1	TGTGCCAGCAGCGATAGACAGGGGAGGAACGAGCAGTACTTC	CASSDRQGRNEQYF
15	TRBJ1-1	TRBV5-8	NA	NA	TGTGCCAGCAGCTCGCCGCAGGGCGGGAACACTGAAGCTTTCTTT	CASSSPQGGNTEAFF
14	TRBJ1-1	TRBV5-1	many	TRBD1	TGCGCCAGCCGGCCAGGGGGGGGGCACACTGAAGCTTTCTTT	CASRPGGGHTEAFF
15	TRBJ2-7	TRBV9	NA	TRBD2	TGTGCCAGCAGCGACCCGAGACTAGCGGGGGGCGAGCAGTACTTC	CASSDPRLAGGEQYF
13	TRBJ2-5	TRBV5-5	NA	TRBD1	TGTGCCAGCAGCTGGGGACAGCGAGAGACCCAGTACTTC	CASSWGQRETQYF
14	TRBJ2-1	TRBV7-9	NA	NA	TGTGCCAGCAGCTTTGGGACACCCTACAATGAGCAGTTCTTC	CASSFGTPYNEQFF
17	TRBJ2-3	TRBV20-1	many	TRBD2	TGCAGTGCTAGGGTCCCACGACTAGCGGGAGTTTCAGATACGCAGTATTTT	CSARVPRLAGVSDTQYF
13	TRBJ2-5	TRBV6-1	NA	NA	TGTGCCAGCAGCCGACAGCAACAAGAGACCCAGTACTTC	CASSRQQQETQYF
12	TRBJ2-7	TRBV7-2	NA	NA	TGTGCCAGCAGCTGGGATCCCTACGAGCAGTACTTC	CASSWDPYEQYF
13	TRBJ2-7	TRBV12-3/TRBV12-4	many	NA	TGTGCCAGCAGTTTCTCGGCGGGGTTGAAGCAGTACTTC	CASSFSAGLKQYF
14	TRBJ2-7	TRBV2	NA	NA	TGTGCCAGCAGACCGGGACCACCTCTGTACGAGCAGTACTTC	CASRPGPPLYEQYF